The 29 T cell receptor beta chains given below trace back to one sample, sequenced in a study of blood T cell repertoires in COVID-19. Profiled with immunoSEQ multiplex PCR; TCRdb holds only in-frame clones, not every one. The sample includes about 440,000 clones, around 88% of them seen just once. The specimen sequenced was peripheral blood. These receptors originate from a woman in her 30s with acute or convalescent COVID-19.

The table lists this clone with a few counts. The CDR3 sequence is CASSDVQPQHF. CDR3 coding DNA: TGTGCCAGCAGTGACGTGCAGCCCCAGCATTTT. The V and J genes are TRBV6-1 and TRBJ1-5; D uncertain. This CDR3 spans 11 amino acids. The V gene's germline CDR1 is MNHNS and CDR2 SASEGT. Trimming removed 3 bases from V and 7 bases from J, with 4 bases in between.

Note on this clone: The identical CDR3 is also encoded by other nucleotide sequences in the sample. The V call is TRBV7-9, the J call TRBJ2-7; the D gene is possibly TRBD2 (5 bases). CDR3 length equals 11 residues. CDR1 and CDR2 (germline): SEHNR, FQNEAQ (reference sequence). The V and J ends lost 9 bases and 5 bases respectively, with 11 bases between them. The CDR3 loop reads CASSPGDEQYF. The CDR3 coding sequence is TGTGCCAGTAGCCCCGGGGACGAGCAGTACTTC.

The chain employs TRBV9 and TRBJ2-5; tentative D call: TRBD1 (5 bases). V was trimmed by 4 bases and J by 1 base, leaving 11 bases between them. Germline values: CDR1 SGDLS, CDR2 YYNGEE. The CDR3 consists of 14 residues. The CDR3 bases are TGTGCCAGCAGCCCCCCCGACAGCCAAGAGACCCAGTACTTC. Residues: CASSPPDSQETQYF.

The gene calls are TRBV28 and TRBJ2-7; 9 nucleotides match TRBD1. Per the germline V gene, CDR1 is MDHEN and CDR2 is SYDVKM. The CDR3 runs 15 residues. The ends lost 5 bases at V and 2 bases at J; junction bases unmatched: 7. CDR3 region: CASSLGTGFPYEQYF. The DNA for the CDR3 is TGTGCCAGCAGTCTAGGGACAGGGTTCCCCTACGAGCAGTACTTC. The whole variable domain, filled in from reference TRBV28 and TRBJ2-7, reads DVKVTQSSRYLVKRTGEKVFLECVQDMDHENMFWYRQDPGLGLRLIYFSYDVKMKEKGDIPEGYSVSREKKERFSLILESASTNQTSMYLCASSLGTGFPYEQYFGPGTRLTVT.

CDR3 sequence: CASSEARSSYEQYF. CDR3 nucleotide sequence: TGTGCCAGCAGTGAAGCCCGGAGCTCCTACGAGCAGTACTTC. The V and J genes are TRBV2 and TRBJ2-7; D remains ambiguous. Germline-derived CDR1 and CDR2 are SNHLY and FYNNEI. This CDR3 spans 14 amino acids. V was clipped by 0 bases and J by 0 bases, with 6 bases between them.

The CDR3 loop is CASSQVYRGDGNTIYF. As DNA, the CDR3 is TGTGCCAGCAGCCAAGTGTACAGGGGGGACGGAAACACCATATATTTT. The chain links TRBV14 to TRBJ1-3; 8 nucleotides agree with TRBD1. This CDR3 is 16 amino acids long. J lost 4 bases, V lost 1 base, and 6 bases had no gene match. CDR1 is SGHDN, CDR2 FVKESK, per germline.

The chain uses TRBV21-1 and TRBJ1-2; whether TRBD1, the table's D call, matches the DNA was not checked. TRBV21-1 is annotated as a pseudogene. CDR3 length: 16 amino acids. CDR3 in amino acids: CASSKEAGTGGDGYTF. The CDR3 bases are TGTGCCAGCAGCAAAGAGGCCGGGACAGGGGGCGATGGCTACACCTTC.

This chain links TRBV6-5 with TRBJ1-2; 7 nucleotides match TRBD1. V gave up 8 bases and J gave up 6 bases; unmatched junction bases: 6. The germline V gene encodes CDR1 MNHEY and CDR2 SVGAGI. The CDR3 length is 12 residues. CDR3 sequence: CASLTGLDGYTF. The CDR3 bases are TGTGCCAGCCTGACAGGGTTGGATGGCTACACCTTC.

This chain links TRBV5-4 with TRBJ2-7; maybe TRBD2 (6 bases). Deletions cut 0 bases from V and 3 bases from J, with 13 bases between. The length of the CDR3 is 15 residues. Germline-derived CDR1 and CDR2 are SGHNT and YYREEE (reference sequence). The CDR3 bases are TGTGCCAGCAGCTTGGGGGGGGTCCAGTTCTACGAGCAGTACTTC. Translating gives CASSLGGVQFYEQYF.

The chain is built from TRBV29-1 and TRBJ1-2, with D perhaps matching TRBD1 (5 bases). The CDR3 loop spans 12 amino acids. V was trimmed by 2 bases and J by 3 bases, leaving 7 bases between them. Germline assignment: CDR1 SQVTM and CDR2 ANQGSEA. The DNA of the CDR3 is TGCAGCGTTGAAAAAGGGGACTATGGCTACACCTTC. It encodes CSVEKGDYGYTF.

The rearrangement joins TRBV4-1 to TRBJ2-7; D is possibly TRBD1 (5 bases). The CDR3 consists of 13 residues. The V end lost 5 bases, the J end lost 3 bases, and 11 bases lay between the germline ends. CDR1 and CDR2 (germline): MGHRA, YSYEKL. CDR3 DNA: TGCGCCAGCAGCGCCTCAGGGTACTACGAGCAGTACTTC. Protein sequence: CASSASGYYEQYF.

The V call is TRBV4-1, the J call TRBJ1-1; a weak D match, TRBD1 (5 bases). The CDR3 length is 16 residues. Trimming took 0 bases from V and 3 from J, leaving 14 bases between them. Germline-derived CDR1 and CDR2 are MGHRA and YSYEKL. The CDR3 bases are TGCGCCAGCAGCCAAGATTCGGGGGAGGGGTACACTGAAGCTTTCTTT. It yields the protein CASSQDSGEGYTEAFF.

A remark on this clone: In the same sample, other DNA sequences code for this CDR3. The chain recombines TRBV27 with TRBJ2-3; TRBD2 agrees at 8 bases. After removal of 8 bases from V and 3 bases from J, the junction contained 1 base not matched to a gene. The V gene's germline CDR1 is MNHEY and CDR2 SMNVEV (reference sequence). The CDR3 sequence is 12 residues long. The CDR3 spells CASRGGTDTQYF. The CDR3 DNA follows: TGTGCCAGCCGGGGGGGAACAGATACGCAGTATTTT.

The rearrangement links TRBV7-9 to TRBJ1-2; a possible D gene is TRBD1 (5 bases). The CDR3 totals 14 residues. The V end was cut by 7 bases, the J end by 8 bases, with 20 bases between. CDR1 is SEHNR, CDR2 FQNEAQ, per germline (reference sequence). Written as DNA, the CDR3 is TGTGCCAGCACCCCTACCGGGAGTGCAGGGGGCTACACCTTC. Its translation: CASTPTGSAGGYTF.

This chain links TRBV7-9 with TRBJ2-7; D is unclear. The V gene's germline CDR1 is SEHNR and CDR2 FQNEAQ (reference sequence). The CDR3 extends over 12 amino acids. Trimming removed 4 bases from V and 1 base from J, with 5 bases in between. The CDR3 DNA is TGTGCCAGCAGCTGGAGTTCCTACGAGCAGTACTTC. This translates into CASSWSSYEQYF.

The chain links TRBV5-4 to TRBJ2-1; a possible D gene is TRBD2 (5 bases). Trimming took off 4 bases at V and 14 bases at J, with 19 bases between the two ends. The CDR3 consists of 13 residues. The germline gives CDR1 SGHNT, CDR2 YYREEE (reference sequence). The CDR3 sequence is CASSPPNEEREFF. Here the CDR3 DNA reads TGTGCCAGCAGCCCCCCAAACGAGGAGAGGGAGTTCTTC.

In DNA form, the CDR3 reads TGTGCCAGCAGCTGGAGGGGACGCAGGGAGACCCAGTACTTC. Protein sequence: CASSWRGRRETQYF. The chain links TRBV7-2 to TRBJ2-5; D possibly corresponds to TRBD2 (6 bases). This CDR3 is 14 amino acids long. V lost 4 bases and J lost 5, with 14 bases in between. Germline CDR1 reads SGHTA; CDR2 reads FQGNSA.

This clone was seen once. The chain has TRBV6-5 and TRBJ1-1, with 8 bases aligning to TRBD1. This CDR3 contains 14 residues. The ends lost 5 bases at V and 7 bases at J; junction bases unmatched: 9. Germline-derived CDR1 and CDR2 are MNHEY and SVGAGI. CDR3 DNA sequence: TGTGCCAGCAGTCCATCCAGGGGGCACGGTGAAGCTTTCTTT. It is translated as CASSPSRGHGEAFF.

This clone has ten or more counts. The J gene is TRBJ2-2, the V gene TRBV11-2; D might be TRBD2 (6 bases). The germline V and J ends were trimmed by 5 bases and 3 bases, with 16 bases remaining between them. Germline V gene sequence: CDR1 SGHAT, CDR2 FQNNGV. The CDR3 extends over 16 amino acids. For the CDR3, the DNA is TGTGCCAGCAGCCCGATGGAGGGGCCGCACACCGGGGAGCTGTTTTTT. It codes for CASSPMEGPHTGELFF.

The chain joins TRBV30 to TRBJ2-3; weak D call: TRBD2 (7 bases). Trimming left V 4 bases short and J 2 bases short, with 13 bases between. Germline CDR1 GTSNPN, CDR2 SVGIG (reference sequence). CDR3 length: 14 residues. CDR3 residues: CAWTPGGPTDTQYF. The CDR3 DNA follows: TGTGCCTGGACCCCCGGGGGGCCCACAGATACGCAGTATTTT.

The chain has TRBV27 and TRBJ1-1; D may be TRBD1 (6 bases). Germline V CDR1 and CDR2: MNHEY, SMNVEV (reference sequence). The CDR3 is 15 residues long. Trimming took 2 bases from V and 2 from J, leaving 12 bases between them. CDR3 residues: CASSLRGTINTEAFF. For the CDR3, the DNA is TGTGCCAGCAGTTTAAGGGGGACAATCAACACTGAAGCTTTCTTT.

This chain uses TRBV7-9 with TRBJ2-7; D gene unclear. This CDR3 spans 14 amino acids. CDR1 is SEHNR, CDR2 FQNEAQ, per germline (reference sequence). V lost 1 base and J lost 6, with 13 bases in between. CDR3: CASSLDDGGLEQYF. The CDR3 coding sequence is TGTGCCAGCAGCTTAGACGATGGTGGCCTCGAGCAGTACTTC.

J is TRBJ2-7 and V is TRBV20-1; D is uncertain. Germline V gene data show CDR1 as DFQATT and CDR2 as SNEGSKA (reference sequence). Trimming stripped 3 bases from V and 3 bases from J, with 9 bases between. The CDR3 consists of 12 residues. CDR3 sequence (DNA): TGCAGTGCTAGTTTCGGTGACTACGAGCAGTACTTC. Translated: CSASFGDYEQYF.

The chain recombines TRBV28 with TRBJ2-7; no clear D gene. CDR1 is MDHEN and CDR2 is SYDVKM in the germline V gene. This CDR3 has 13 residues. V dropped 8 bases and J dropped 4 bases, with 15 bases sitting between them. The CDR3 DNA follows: TGTGCCAGCGTTTCCGCAAACTATTACGAGCAGTACTTC. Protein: CASVSANYYEQYF.

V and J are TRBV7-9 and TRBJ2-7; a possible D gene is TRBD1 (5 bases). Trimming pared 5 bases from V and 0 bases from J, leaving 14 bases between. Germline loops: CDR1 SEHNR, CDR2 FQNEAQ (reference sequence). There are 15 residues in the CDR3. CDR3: CASSPRAGISYEQYF. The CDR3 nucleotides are TGTGCCAGCAGCCCCCGGGCAGGGATCTCCTACGAGCAGTACTTC.

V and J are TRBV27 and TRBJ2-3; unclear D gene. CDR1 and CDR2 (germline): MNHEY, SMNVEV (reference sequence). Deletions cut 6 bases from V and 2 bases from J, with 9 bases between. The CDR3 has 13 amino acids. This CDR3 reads CASSRRPTDTQYF. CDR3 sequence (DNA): TGTGCCAGCAGCCGCAGGCCCACAGATACGCAGTATTTT.

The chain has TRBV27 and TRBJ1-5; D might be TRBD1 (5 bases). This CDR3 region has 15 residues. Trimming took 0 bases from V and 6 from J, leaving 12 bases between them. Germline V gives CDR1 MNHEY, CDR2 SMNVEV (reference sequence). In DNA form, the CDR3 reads TGTGCCAGCAGTTTATCCGGCAGGGAAGGTCAGCCCCAGCATTTT. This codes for CASSLSGREGQPQHF.

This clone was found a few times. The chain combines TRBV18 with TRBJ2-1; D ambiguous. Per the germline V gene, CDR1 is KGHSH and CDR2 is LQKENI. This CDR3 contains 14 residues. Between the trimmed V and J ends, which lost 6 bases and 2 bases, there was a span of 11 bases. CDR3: CASSLGQAYNEQFF. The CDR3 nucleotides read TGTGCCAGCTCCCTCGGCCAGGCCTACAATGAGCAGTTCTTC.

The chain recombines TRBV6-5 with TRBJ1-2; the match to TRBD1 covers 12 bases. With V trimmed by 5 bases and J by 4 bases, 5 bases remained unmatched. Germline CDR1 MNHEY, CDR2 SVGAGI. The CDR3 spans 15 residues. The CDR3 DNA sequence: TGTGCCAGCAGTCGGGACAGGGGGCGTGTCTATGGCTACACCTTC. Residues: CASSRDRGRVYGYTF.